This is a list of T cell receptor beta chains from one sample in a study of cytomegalovirus exposure and HLA in healthy donors. Clones were sequenced by immunoSEQ multiplex PCR, and TCRdb holds only the in-frame ones, with some missing. Of nearly 110,000 clones in the sample, over 70% were seen once. Sequencing was carried out using PBMCs. The source is a female donor in good health and CMV-seronegative. Each CDR3 is given with its conserved first and last residue. The D gene is left open where the match is weak. Size is stated for part of the rows, as once, few or many counts, or as a class when the clone is expanded.

TRBJ1-2 - - TRBV5-1 TGCGCCAGCAGCCAGACAGGAAACTATGGCTACACCTTC CASSQTGNYGYTF
TRBJ1-2 - - TRBV7-2 TGTGCCAGCAGCCCCTCAAGGACAAACTATGGCTACACCTTC CASSPSRTNYGYTF
TRBJ2-7 few TRBD2 TRBV19 TGTGCCAGTAGTATAGTCCCGGGAGGGAGAGGGGACTACGAGCAGTACTTC CASSIVPGGRGDYEQYF
TRBJ2-2 few TRBD1 TRBV10-3 TGTGCCATCAGCCCGACAGGGGGCAACACCGGGGAGCTGTTTTTT CAISPTGGNTGELFF
TRBJ2-7 - - TRBV2 TGTGCCAGCAGTCGGTCGAGCTACGAGCAGTACTTC CASSRSSYEQYF
TRBJ2-3 - TRBD2 TRBV2 TGTGCCAGCAGCCTTAGAGGCGGGAGAGGAGATACGCAGTATTTT CASSLRGGRGDTQYF
TRBJ1-5 few TRBD1 TRBV6-5 TGTGCCAGCAGTTCGAGCCCTAGGACAGGGGGTCAGCCCCAGCATTTT CASSSSPRTGGQPQHF
TRBJ2-1 once TRBD2 TRBV7-2 TGTGCCAGCAGCCCACTACTAGCGATCGGTGGTGAGCAGTTCTTC CASSPLLAIGGEQFF
TRBJ1-2 - TRBD1 TRBV2 TGTGCCAGCAGTGAGACCTCAGCACCGGGACAGAGCTATGGCTACACCTTC CASSETSAPGQSYGYTF
TRBJ1-5 - - TRBV19 TGTGCCAGTAGTATAGTCGGCCAGGTTAGCAATCAGCCCCAGCATTTT CASSIVGQVSNQPQHF
TRBJ2-5 - TRBD1 TRBV27 TGTGCCAGCAGTTCGGACAGGGGAAAGACCCAGTACTTC CASSSDRGKTQYF
TRBJ1-1 - - TRBV11-2 TGTGCCAGCAGCTTAGCGGGAGCTGAAGCTTTCTTT CASSLAGAEAFF
TRBJ2-5 - TRBD2 TRBV7-2 TGTGCCAGCAGCCGCGCGGGGGAGGAGACCCAGTACTTC CASSRAGEETQYF
TRBJ1-5 once TRBD1 TRBV19 TGTGCCAGTAGTTATGGGACAGGGACGAATCAGCCCCAGCATTTT CASSYGTGTNQPQHF
TRBJ2-7 few TRBD2 TRBV14 TGTGCCAGCAGTCCGACTAGCTCTAGGCCCGAGCAGTACTTC CASSPTSSRPEQYF
TRBJ2-1 once - TRBV9 TGTGCCAGCAGCGAGGTCCCTATGGGGGGGGCCTCCTACAATGAGCAGTTCTTC CASSEVPMGGASYNEQFF
TRBJ1-2 - TRBD1 TRBV9 TGTGCCAGCAGCCCGGGACAGGGGGCAATCGGCTACACCTTC CASSPGQGAIGYTF
TRBJ1-4 - TRBD1 TRBV18 TGTGCCAGCTCACGGGGACAGAATGGTGAAAAACTGTTTTTT CASSRGQNGEKLFF
TRBJ1-2 - - TRBV7-9 TGTTCCACCCGCCCTGGGGGGGCCGGCTACACCTTC CSTRPGGAGYTF
TRBJ1-1 - - TRBV7-6 TGTGCCAGCAGCTCCGGTGGGCAGAACACTGAAGCTTTCTTT CASSSGGQNTEAFF
TRBJ2-5 - - TRBV7-3 TGTGCCAGCAGTCCCAATAGTGGAGAGACCCAGTACTTC CASSPNSGETQYF
TRBJ1-5 few - TRBV6-5 TGTGCCAGCAGAATCAGGGTTTATAGCAATCAGCCCCAGCATTTT CASRIRVYSNQPQHF
TRBJ1-3 - TRBD1 TRBV7-9 TGTGCCAGCAGCCCGTCGGGGGGACAGGGGCGAACTGGAAACACCATATATTTT CASSPSGGQGRTGNTIYF
TRBJ1-4 - - TRBV5-1 TGCGCCAGCAGCCCCGCACGTGACAGCATCGGTCGGGCTAATGAAAAACTGTTTTTT CASSPARDSIGRANEKLFF
TRBJ2-1 - TRBD2 TRBV5-1 TGCGCCAGCAGCTTGGATGGGGCGGGAGTACTGGATGAGCAGTTCTTC CASSLDGAGVLDEQFF
TRBJ1-4 - - TRBV6-6 TGTGCCAGCAGTGACAGATTTAATGAAAAACTGTTTTTT CASSDRFNEKLFF
TRBJ1-1 - - TRBV7-2 TGTGCCAGCAAGAGGAGTAACCAGAACACTGAAGCTTTCTTT CASKRSNQNTEAFF
TRBJ2-7 - - TRBV2 TGTGCCAGCAGGGTCGACAGGTACTCCTACGAGCAGTACTTC CASRVDRYSYEQYF
TRBJ2-7 - TRBD2 TRBV10-3 TGTGCCATCAGTGGGACTAGCGGAGGGCCCGGGGTCTACGAGCAGTACTTC CAISGTSGGPGVYEQYF
TRBJ2-7 - - TRBV9 TGTGCCAGCAGCGTAGGCGTAACTACCTACGAGCAGTACTTC CASSVGVTTYEQYF
TRBJ1-3 - - TRBV5-1 TGCGCCAGCAGCTTGGTTCCGCTATCTGGAAACACCATATATTTT CASSLVPLSGNTIYF
TRBJ2-2 - TRBD2 TRBV30 TGTGCCTGGAGGAGGGTAGCGGGAGGACGAACCGGGGAGCTGTTTTTT CAWRRVAGGRTGELFF
TRBJ1-1 - TRBD1 TRBV27 TGTGCCAGCAGTCTAGGACAGGGAGTTATTACTGAAGCTTTCTTT CASSLGQGVITEAFF
TRBJ2-1 - - TRBV2 TGTGCCAGCACATGGCAGGGGCCCTCCAATGAGCAGTTCTTC CASTWQGPSNEQFF
TRBJ1-3 few - TRBV2 TGTGCCAGCCGAGGGCTCGGAAACACCATATATTTT CASRGLGNTIYF
TRBJ2-3 - TRBD2 TRBV7-9 TGTGCCAGCAGCAGGGGTTTCGGGAGGACGGATCCGCAGTATTTT CASSRGFGRTDPQYF
TRBJ2-3 - TRBD2 TRBV7-2 TGTGCCAGCAGCTTATCTCTTAGCGGGAGTGGCGCAGATACGCAGTATTTT CASSLSLSGSGADTQYF
TRBJ2-7 few - TRBV2 TGTGCCAGCAGCTCCCTATACGAGCAGTACTTC CASSSLYEQYF
TRBJ2-1 - - TRBV11-3 TGTGCCAGCAGCTTCACTCGGAATGAGCAGTTCTTC CASSFTRNEQFF
TRBJ1-2 - TRBD1 TRBV7-2 TGTGCCAGCAGCTTAGGGGGACAGTTATATGGCTACACCTTC CASSLGGQLYGYTF